The subject of this entry is one TCR beta chain. At least ten counts were recorded for this clonotype. Its antigen remains undetermined. Base qualities are not recorded, but no much larger clone differs from it by a single base. TCR beta CDR3 regions were amplified from RNA transcripts for repertoire sequencing. The first round of RT-PCR was done with HTBI primers and the Qiagen OneStep RT-PCR kit, and was followed by a second round of multiplex PCR, then size selection and purification. The libraries underwent paired-end sequencing with 100 bp reads on an Illumina HiSeq2000. The original methods were these. Reads were processed with SOAPnuke, discarding reads with adapters, uncalled bases, mean Phred below 15, or no exact constant-primer or identifier match. COPE v1.2.5 was used to merge the high-quality paired reads. Clonotypes were defined as unique nucleotide sequences and were aligned to IMGT TRB V, D and J references using MiTCR v1.1. Analysis was restricted to V-J combinations with a frequency above 0.0001, which covered roughly 99% of repertoires. For each V-J combination, a TCR clonal expansion and chaos score was defined as F50 clonal expansion divided by the chaos observed in the TCRdist matrix. Welch's t-statistics and random forest were used to reduce features to some 13 V-J combinations, which were fed into a naive Bayes classifier. The Morisita-Horn index was used to measure how similar the thyroid and blood repertoires were. TCRdb's own reprocessing of the public reads used fastp at Q25 and MiXCR and kept productive beta chains. Each entry is one CDR3 protein sequence, shown with its most common DNA and genes. The V and J calls were not made by the authors but by TCRdb's processing. The sample table contains almost 750,000 distinct CDR3 sequences; only one count was recorded for around 40% of them. The ten biggest clones cover roughly 46% of the sample.

This entry comes from a study of Graves' ophthalmopathy and Graves' hyperthyroidism (dated by TCRdb to about 2018). Looking at the study overall: Peripheral blood samples were taken at the time of initial diagnosis, before any treatment was given. The study used TCR beta repertoire signatures to distinguish Graves' ophthalmopathy from Graves' hyperthyroidism and to predict progression to ophthalmopathy. Once sampling was done, hyperthyroidism patients were given methimazole at a starting dose of 30 mg daily, while ophthalmopathy patients were given high-dose intravenous methylprednisolone. In total, approximately 130 blood samples were TCR-sequenced: roughly 45 ophthalmopathy, under 85 hyperthyroidism and approximately 17 hyperthyroidism-to-ophthalmopathy patients. T-cell repertoires of thyroid tissue and blood were compared in a handful of hyperthyroidism patients. To explore V-J signatures that separate ophthalmopathy from hyperthyroidism, a discovery set of about a hundred patients was enrolled, consisting of under 50 with ophthalmopathy and some 56 with stable hyperthyroidism. An independent validation cohort was composed of 18 hyperthyroidism patients and 17 patients who later progressed from hyperthyroidism to ophthalmopathy.

CDR1 and CDR2, looked up from the germline V gene, are SQVTM and ANQGSEA. CDR3 length: 10 amino acids, cysteine to phenylalanine. Only CDR3 DNA remains: 30 bases, in frame from the first base. Deletion took 6 bases off V and 6 bases off J, with a span of 9 bases between the germline ends. Patients with ophthalmopathy had moderately to severely active disease, with a Clinical Activity Score of 3 or more, a NOSPECS grade of 4 or more, and a disease duration of less than 3 months. Patients with other autoimmune diseases, uncontrolled infections, pregnancy or lactation were excluded. Clinical symptoms, serum thyroxine, TRAb, thyroid ultrasound and orbital computed tomography formed the basis of the diagnosis. Using Ficoll-Paque density gradient centrifugation, PBMCs were isolated from less than 13 ml of fresh peripheral blood. Total RNA was extracted using Trizol reagent, and RNA quality was checked on an Agilent 2100 Bioanalyzer.

Here is what the overall study found, with its caveats: Most expanded thyroid clonotypes with frequency above 0.001 were also detected in blood, suggesting blood repertoires may reflect the thyroid immune response. In validation, the model predicted ophthalmopathy progression with about 70% sensitivity and 72.22% specificity; more than ten predicted patients were CT-confirmed with GO in a median of around 6 months. The 13-signature model separated ophthalmopathy from stable hyperthyroidism with roughly 89% sensitivity and 81.08% specificity in cross-validation, and 80%/75% in the test set. No statistical method was used to predetermine the sample size, and group allocation was not hidden from the investigators.

The chain employs TRBV29-1 and TRBJ2-7; a confident D gene designation cannot be given. The sample comprised peripheral blood. The clonotype was recovered from an adult man with Graves' ophthalmopathy. The bases read TGCAGCGTGGGTAAAGGCGAGCAGTACTTC. Its protein reads: CSVGKGEQYF.